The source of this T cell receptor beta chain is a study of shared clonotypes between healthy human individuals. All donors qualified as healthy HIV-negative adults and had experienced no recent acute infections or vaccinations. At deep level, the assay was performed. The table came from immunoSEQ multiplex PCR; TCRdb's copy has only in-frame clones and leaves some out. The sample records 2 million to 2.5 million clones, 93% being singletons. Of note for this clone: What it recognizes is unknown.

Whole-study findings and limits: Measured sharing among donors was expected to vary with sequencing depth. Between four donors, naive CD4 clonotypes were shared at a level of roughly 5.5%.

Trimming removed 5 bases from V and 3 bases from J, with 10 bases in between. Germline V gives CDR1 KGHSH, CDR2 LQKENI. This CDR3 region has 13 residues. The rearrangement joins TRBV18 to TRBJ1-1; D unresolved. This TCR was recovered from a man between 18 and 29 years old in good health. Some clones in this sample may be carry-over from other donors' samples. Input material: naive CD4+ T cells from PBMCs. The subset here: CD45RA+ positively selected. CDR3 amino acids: CASSISHDTEAFF. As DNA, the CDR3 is TGTGCCAGCTCAATCAGCCACGACACTGAAGCTTTCTTT.